Each of the 14 T cell receptor beta chains below was sequenced from the same sample in a study of early stage breast cancer tumors. Generated by immunoSEQ multiplex PCR, the TCRdb table keeps only in-frame clones and is missing some. The repertoire holds roughly 57,000 clones, with 75% to 95% as singletons. Sequencing input: blood. These receptor sequences come from a person aged 65 to 85 with breast cancer.

V and J are TRBV11-2 and TRBJ1-2; D unclear. CDR3 size: 13 residues. Per germline, CDR1 SGHAT and CDR2 FQNNGV. The germline V and J ends were trimmed by 3 bases and 1 base, with 6 bases remaining between them. CDR3 loop: CASSFANNYGYTF. CDR3 in DNA: TGTGCCAGCAGCTTCGCGAATAACTATGGCTACACCTTC.

This clone was seen only once. The chain couples TRBV4-1 to TRBJ2-7, with D maybe TRBD1 (5 bases). The V gene's germline CDR1 is MGHRA and CDR2 YSYEKL. Trimming removed 5 bases at V and 2 bases at J, with 13 bases between. The CDR3 length is 14 residues. CDR3 amino acids: CASSLATGPYEQYF. In DNA, the CDR3 is TGCGCCAGCAGCTTGGCTACAGGCCCCTACGAGCAGTACTTC.

CDR3 in DNA: TGTGCCAGTAGTACCCTAGCGGGGCAGAGGGCAGATACGCAGTATTTT. Its translation is CASSTLAGQRADTQYF. The chain joins TRBV19 to TRBJ2-3, with 9 positions matching TRBD2. Germline values: CDR1 LNHDA, CDR2 SQIVND (reference sequence). Trimming removed 4 bases from V and 4 bases from J; junction bases left unmatched: 9. The CDR3 length is 16 residues.

The CDR3 DNA reads TGCGCCAGCAGCCCGGAGCGAGGGACAGTGACTTCCTACGAGCAGTACTTC. Its translation: CASSPERGTVTSYEQYF. The J gene is TRBJ2-7, the V gene TRBV4-1, with 7 bases lining up with TRBD1. CDR1 is MGHRA and CDR2 is YSYEKL in the germline V gene. This CDR3 is 17 amino acids long. V shed 4 bases, J shed 1 base, and the junction held 13 bases outside the gene matches.

The CDR3 region is CASSPISSGPSYEQYF. CDR3 sequence (DNA): TGTGCCAGCTCACCAATTTCTAGCGGTCCCTCCTACGAGCAGTACTTC. The chain carries TRBV18 and TRBJ2-7, with 7 bases lining up with TRBD2. In germline, CDR1 is KGHSH, CDR2 LQKENI. The CDR3 is 16 residues long. The trim removed 2 bases at V and 0 bases at J, leaving 7 bases unmatched.

The chain has TRBV11-2 and TRBJ2-3; 10 bases align to TRBD2. CDR1 is SGHAT and CDR2 is FQNNGV in the germline V gene. This CDR3 is 15 amino acids long. With V trimmed by 0 bases and J by 4 bases, 1 base remained unmatched. The DNA of the CDR3 is TGTGCCAGCAGCTTAGACCTAGCGGGAGCAGATACGCAGTATTTT. It codes for CASSLDLAGADTQYF.

The chain is built from TRBV27 and TRBJ2-7, with TRBD1 identical over 8 bases. With 1 base clipped from V and 0 bases from J, the junction kept 8 bases outside the gene matches. Per germline, CDR1 MNHEY and CDR2 SMNVEV (reference sequence). This CDR3 region has 17 residues. The DNA of the CDR3 is TGTGCCAGCAGTTTATTAGGTCGGGACAGGAGCTCCTACGAGCAGTACTTC. Its protein product is CASSLLGRDRSSYEQYF.

The chain uses TRBV18 and TRBJ2-7; maybe TRBD1 (6 bases). The CDR3 runs 14 residues. Between the trimmed V and J ends, which lost 4 bases and 6 bases, there was a span of 16 bases. Germline V CDR1 and CDR2: KGHSH, LQKENI. CDR3 nucleotides: TGTGCCAGCTCACAACAGGGCTCTGGGAGCGAGCAGTACTTC. Residues: CASSQQGSGSEQYF.

The chain is built from TRBV4-2 and TRBJ2-7, with TRBD2 matching over 14 bases. Germline loops: CDR1 LGHNA, CDR2 YNFKEQ. The CDR3 contains 16 residues. V was clipped by 5 bases and J by 5 bases; unmatched bases: 8. The CDR3 reads CASSTRTSGGPHEQYF. The CDR3 DNA follows: TGTGCCAGCAGCACACGGACTAGCGGGGGGCCCCACGAGCAGTACTTC.

This chain joins TRBV10-2 and TRBJ1-6, with TRBD1 matching 8 bases. Unmatched junction bases numbered 8, after V lost 6 bases and J lost 10 bases. Germline V gene data show CDR1 as WSHSY and CDR2 as SAAADI. There are 14 residues in the CDR3. CDR3 in DNA: TGCGCCAGCAGGAGCACAGGGGGGGGCTCACCCCTCCACTTT. It encodes CASRSTGGGSPLHF.

V is TRBV6-6 and J is TRBJ1-1; D is uncertain. Germline V gene sequence: CDR1 MNHNY, CDR2 SVGAGI (reference sequence). Trimming cost V 6 bases and J 1 base, with 3 bases left between them. This CDR3 is 11 amino acids long. The CDR3 is CASSSNTEAFF. Here the CDR3 DNA reads TGTGCCAGCAGCTCGAACACTGAAGCTTTCTTT.

This chain connects TRBV9 to TRBJ1-5; TRBD1 might be the D (5 bases). CDR1 and CDR2 from the germline V gene are SGDLS and YYNGEE. This CDR3 comprises 15 residues. Trimming pared 0 bases from V and 1 base from J, leaving 8 bases between. The CDR3 loop is CASSVGKGSNQPQHF. The CDR3 DNA sequence: TGTGCCAGCAGCGTAGGAAAGGGGAGCAATCAGCCCCAGCATTTT.

This rearrangement joins TRBV5-6 to TRBJ1-3, with D uncertain. Trimming took 2 bases from V and 0 from J, leaving 9 bases between them. The CDR3 sequence is 15 residues long. Germline V lookup: CDR1 SGHDT, CDR2 YYEEEE. The CDR3 bases are TGTGCCAGCAGCTTCGGGTCTAGCTCTGGAAACACCATATATTTT. This codes for CASSFGSSSGNTIYF.

The CDR3 loop is CASSLGLAGYEQFF. The CDR3 nucleotides read TGTGCCAGCAGCCTGGGACTAGCGGGATACGAGCAGTTCTTC. The chain couples TRBV5-6 to TRBJ2-1, with 13 nucleotides matching TRBD2. V was clipped by 4 bases and J by 10 bases; unmatched bases: 5. CDR3 length equals 14 residues. CDR1 is SGHDT, CDR2 YYEEEE, per germline.